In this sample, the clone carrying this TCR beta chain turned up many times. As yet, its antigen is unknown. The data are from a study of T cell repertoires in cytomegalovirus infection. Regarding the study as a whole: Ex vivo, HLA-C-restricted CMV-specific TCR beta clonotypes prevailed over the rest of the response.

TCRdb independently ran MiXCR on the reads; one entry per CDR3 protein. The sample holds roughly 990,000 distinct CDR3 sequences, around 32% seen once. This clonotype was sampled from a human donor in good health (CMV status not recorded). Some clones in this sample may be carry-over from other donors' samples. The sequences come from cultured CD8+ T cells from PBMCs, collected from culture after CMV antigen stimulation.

CDR3 protein: CASSQDQGMMGLVEKLFF. The CDR3 DNA follows: TGCGCCAGCAGCCAAGACCAGGGGATGATGGGACTGGTGGAAAAACTGTTTTTT. The chain has TRBV4-1 and TRBJ1-4; a possible D gene is TRBD1 (6 bases). V was trimmed by 0 bases and J by 8 bases, leaving 22 bases between them. The germline CDR1 and CDR2 sequences are MGHRA and YSYEKL. CDR3 length: 18 amino acids.